This T cell receptor (beta chain) was profiled in a study of radiotherapy plus CTLA-4 blockade in lung cancer. Comments on this clone: No antigen is known for it.

Produced via immunoSEQ multiplex PCR; TCRdb's table is partial and in-frame only. The profile shows around 45,000 clones, about two thirds of them singletons. General study findings and limits: Radiotherapy was combined with ipilimumab, and tumor-derived TCR clones then expanded in blood.

The germline V gene encodes CDR1 SGHTA and CDR2 FQGTGA. Trimming pared 1 base from V and 3 bases from J, leaving 4 bases between. This CDR3 has 13 amino acids. This clonotype was sampled from a human donor with non-small cell lung cancer who had a partial response to radiotherapy plus ipilimumab. This chain uses TRBV7-3 with TRBJ2-1; no definite D call. Sequenced material: peripheral blood, taken from a patient treated with radiotherapy plus ipilimumab. The CDR3 bases are TGTGCCAGCAGCTTAAGTCACTACAATGAGCAGTTCTTC. Its protein is CASSLSHYNEQFF.